This passage covers 29 T cell receptor beta chains from one sample sequenced in a study of blood T cells in healthy people across ages. The use of a sample-barcoded 5' primer and a J-beta primer mix characterized a second PCR of 7 to 11 cycles. TCRdb analysed the 5' RACE reads with MiXCR anew, one entry per CDR3 protein. The data contain 1.2 million to 1.5 million distinct CDR3 sequences, roughly 40% of them singletons. Sequenced material: blood. All receptors come from a woman between 18 and 29 years old in good health.

This chain connects TRBV5-1 to TRBJ2-4; D call uncertain. The CDR3 covers 14 residues. CDR1 is SGHRS, CDR2 YFSETQ, per germline. Trimming left V 3 bases short and J 1 base short, with 8 bases between. CDR3 bases: TGCGCCAGCAGCTCTTCCGTGGCCAAAAACATTCAGTACTTC. This encodes CASSSSVAKNIQYF.

The chain links TRBV6-1 to TRBJ1-4, with 9 bases fitting TRBD1. J gave up 6 bases and V 6 bases, and 5 bases lay outside the gene matches. This CDR3 comprises 14 residues. Per the germline V gene, CDR1 is MNHNS and CDR2 is SASEGT. For the CDR3, the DNA is TGTGCCAGCAGGGACAGGGGAATGGATGAAAAACTGTTTTTT. The encoded protein is CASRDRGMDEKLFF.

This chain links TRBV29-1 with TRBJ1-1, with D tentatively TRBD1 (6 bases). Germline CDR1 and CDR2: SQVTM and ANQGSEA. The CDR3 is 13 amino acids. With 7 bases removed from V and 9 bases from J, the gap between germline ends came to 21 bases. The CDR3 nucleotides read TGCAGCGCTACTCAGGGGTTGGGGACTAAAGCTTTCTTT. Translating gives CSATQGLGTKAFF.

The sample holds a few counts of this clonotype. The chain combines TRBV28 with TRBJ1-2; D remains ambiguous. The germline V gene encodes CDR1 MDHEN and CDR2 SYDVKM. The CDR3 covers 13 residues. V was pared by 5 bases and J by 4 bases, with 11 bases between. CDR3 protein: CASSVGGVYGYTF. DNA of the CDR3: TGTGCCAGCAGTGTGGGTGGGGTCTATGGCTACACCTTC.

This clonotype was found a few times. The chain employs TRBV27 and TRBJ2-2; D unclear. CDR3 length equals 12 residues. The germline gives CDR1 MNHEY, CDR2 SMNVEV (reference sequence). V lost 6 bases to trimming and J lost 9 bases, with 11 bases between them. CDR3 nucleotide sequence: TGTGCCAGCAGCCCGGACGTGCGGGAGCTGTTTTTT. It encodes CASSPDVRELFF.

V usage is TRBV7-2 and J usage is TRBJ1-3, with D perhaps TRBD1 (6 bases). V lost 5 bases, J lost 5 bases, and 16 bases lay in between. The V gene's germline CDR1 is SGHTA and CDR2 FQGNSA. CDR3 length: 15 amino acids. The CDR3: CASSGWTANRNTIYF. CDR3 nucleotides: TGTGCCAGCAGCGGGTGGACAGCGAATCGAAACACCATATATTTT.

In this sample, this clonotype turned up many times. V is TRBV29-1 and J is TRBJ2-3; D may be TRBD1 (6 bases). Looked up from germline, CDR1 is SQVTM and CDR2 is ANQGSEA. This CDR3 spans 16 amino acids. Trimming removed 4 bases at V and 4 bases at J, with 21 bases between. CDR3 sequence (DNA): TGCAGCGTTGTCGGGCAGGGGCTTCGGTTGTCAGATACGCAGTATTTT. Protein sequence: CSVVGQGLRLSDTQYF.

The table lists this clonotype with a few counts. The chain employs TRBV20-1 and TRBJ2-7; tentatively, D is TRBD2 (6 bases). The CDR3 is 13 residues long. V lost 6 bases to trimming and J lost 2 bases, with 14 bases between them. Germline-derived CDR1 and CDR2 are DFQATT and SNEGSKA (reference sequence). CDR3 sequence reads: CSATEGRPYEQYF. The CDR3 DNA reads as TGCAGTGCCACCGAGGGGAGGCCCTACGAGCAGTACTTC.

A word on this clonotype: A read error may account for a junction end that differs from germline. The V gene is TRBV27, the J gene TRBJ2-7, with 7 positions matching TRBD2. The length of the CDR3 is 15 residues. In germline, CDR1 is MNHEY, CDR2 SMNVEV (reference sequence). The CDR3: CTSSFGLAETYEQYF. The CDR3 coding sequence is TGTACCAGCAGTTTTGGCCTAGCGGAGACCTACGAGCAGTACTTC.

The chain employs TRBV10-3 and TRBJ2-1; no firm D call. The CDR3 spans 13 residues. Trimming took 7 bases from V and 10 from J, leaving 17 bases between them. Germline CDR1 is ENHRY and CDR2 is SYGVKD. CDR3 sequence (DNA): TGTGCCATCAACGACGGAATCACCTACGAGCAGTTCTTC. It encodes CAINDGITYEQFF.

The sample holds a few counts of this clonotype. The V gene is TRBV6-5, the J gene TRBJ1-1; D not resolved. The CDR3 spans 13 residues. Trimming removed 0 bases from V and 8 bases from J, with 10 bases in between. CDR1 is MNHEY and CDR2 is SVGAGI in the germline V gene. CDR3 protein: CASSYSGSREAFF. The DNA for the CDR3 is TGTGCCAGCAGTTACTCTGGGAGCAGAGAAGCTTTCTTT.

The rearrangement uses TRBV12-3 or TRBV12-4 and TRBJ2-3; D is ambiguous. V lost 2 bases and J 0 bases, leaving 6 bases between the germline ends. The CDR3 runs to 14 residues. CDR3 amino acids: CASSLKQSTDTQYF. CDR3 DNA sequence: TGTGCCAGCAGTTTAAAACAGAGCACAGATACGCAGTATTTT.

This clonotype was recorded a few times. The chain has TRBV5-1 and TRBJ2-1, with D perhaps TRBD1 or TRBD2 (5 bases each). With 0 bases removed from V and 2 bases from J, the gap between germline ends came to 12 bases. Germline lookup yields CDR1 SGHRS and CDR2 YFSETQ. The CDR3 totals 16 residues. CDR3 loop: CASSLGGIYTYNEQFF. In DNA, the CDR3 is TGCGCCAGCAGCTTGGGGGGGATTTACACCTACAATGAGCAGTTCTTC.

The chain uses TRBV7-9 and TRBJ2-1; possible D gene TRBD2, 8 bases. CDR1 is SEHNR, CDR2 FQNEAQ, per germline (reference sequence). This CDR3 has 18 residues. The V and J ends lost 2 bases and 5 bases respectively, with 22 bases between them. CDR3 residues: CASSLLSGGGLGDNEQFF. In DNA form, the CDR3 reads TGTGCCAGCAGCTTATTATCGGGAGGGGGCCTGGGGGACAATGAGCAGTTCTTC. The whole variable domain, remainder taken from reference TRBV7-9 and TRBJ2-1, is DTGVSQNPRHKITKRGQNVTFRCDPISEHNRLYWYRQTLGQGPEFLTYFQNEAQLEKSRLLSDRFSAERPKGSFSTLEIQRTEQGDSAMYLCASSLLSGGGLGDNEQFFGPGTRLTVL.

The rearrangement links TRBV20-1 to TRBJ2-7; D uncertain. The CDR3 contains 14 residues. The germline V gene encodes CDR1 DFQATT and CDR2 SNEGSKA (reference sequence). V dropped 1 base and J dropped 2 bases, with 12 bases sitting between them. CDR3 bases: TGCAGTGCTAGAGCCAATCGACGCGCCTACGAGCAGTACTTC. It yields the protein CSARANRRAYEQYF.

The genes are TRBV7-9 and TRBJ2-7; 10 nucleotides match TRBD1. The CDR3 loop spans 15 amino acids. The trim removed 4 bases at V and 6 bases at J, leaving 9 bases unmatched. Looked up from germline, CDR1 is SEHNR and CDR2 is FQNEAQ (reference sequence). The CDR3 reads CASSSQPGQGTEQYF. CDR3 coding DNA: TGTGCCAGCAGCTCGCAACCGGGACAGGGGACCGAGCAGTACTTC. The full variable domain, with the rest looked up from reference TRBV7-9 and TRBJ2-7, is DTGVSQNPRHKITKRGQNVTFRCDPISEHNRLYWYRQTLGQGPEFLTYFQNEAQLEKSRLLSDRFSAERPKGSFSTLEIQRTEQGDSAMYLCASSSQPGQGTEQYFGPGTRLTVT.

V is TRBV2 and J is TRBJ1-5; 7 bases match TRBD1. The V gene end was trimmed by 6 bases and the J gene end by 4 bases; junction bases not matched to a gene: 12. Germline CDR1 is SNHLY and CDR2 is FYNNEI. The CDR3 contains 16 residues. The CDR3 spells CASRTTGVLGNQPQHF. The CDR3 bases are TGTGCCAGCAGAACCACAGGGGTCCTAGGAAATCAGCCCCAGCATTTT. Based on the CDR3 plus reference TRBV2 and TRBJ1-5, the full variable domain is EPEVTQTPSHQVTQMGQEVILRCVPISNHLYFYWYRQILGQKVEFLVSFYNNEISEKSEIFDDQFSVERPDGSNFTLKIRSTKLEDSAMYFCASRTTGVLGNQPQHFGDGTRLSIL.

This clonotype was recorded a few times. The rearrangement joins TRBV21-1 to TRBJ2-7; TRBD2 is the table's D call and was not checked against the DNA. TRBV21-1 is a pseudogene segment. The CDR3 runs 15 residues. CDR3 sequence: CASSSPQAGAYEQYF. DNA of the CDR3: TGTGCCAGCAGCAGCCCACAAGCGGGTGCCTACGAGCAGTACTTC.

Notes on this clonotype: This may be a read error: a much more frequent sequence differs by one nucleotide. The V and J genes are TRBV29-1 and TRBJ2-6; TRBD1 might be the D (5 bases). The CDR3 length is 12 residues. Germline V gene sequence: CDR1 SQVTM, CDR2 ANQGSEA. DNA of the CDR3: TGCAGCGTTGAAACTGGGGCCAGCGTCCTGACTTTC. Protein sequence: CSVETGASVLTF.

This clonotype was seen only a few times. The rearrangement joins TRBV6-1 to TRBJ1-3; D gene uncertain. Between the trimmed V and J ends, which lost 7 bases and 8 bases, there was a span of 6 bases. There are 10 residues in the CDR3. Germline V lookup: CDR1 MNHNS, CDR2 SASEGT. The CDR3 protein is CASTGDTIYF. The CDR3 bases are TGTGCCAGCACCGGGGACACCATATATTTT.

V usage is TRBV20-1 and J usage is TRBJ2-3; 14 bases fit TRBD2. The CDR3 loop spans 15 amino acids. V dropped 6 bases and J dropped 1; count of bases not matched to a gene: 3. In germline, CDR1 is DFQATT, CDR2 SNEGSKA (reference sequence). In nucleotides, the CDR3 is TGCAGTGCGTTGACTAGCGGGAGGGGCACAGATACGCAGTATTTT. This encodes CSALTSGRGTDTQYF.

The J gene is TRBJ2-5, the V gene TRBV5-1, with 8 bases that match TRBD2. Losses at the gene ends were 7 bases for V and 1 base for J; bases not matched to a gene: 3. Germline V lookup: CDR1 SGHRS, CDR2 YFSETQ. The CDR3 sequence is 13 residues long. CDR3 region: CASAGGRQETQYF. The CDR3 DNA is TGCGCCAGCGCGGGAGGACGCCAAGAGACCCAGTACTTC.

Note on this clonotype: A much larger clone lies one base from this, so it may be a read error. The rearrangement links TRBV20-1 to TRBJ2-7; 8 bases map to TRBD1. V lost 5 bases to trimming and J lost 6 bases; unmatched junction nucleotides: 12. This CDR3 has 14 residues. The germline CDR1 and CDR2 sequences are DFQATT and SNEGSKA (reference sequence). The CDR3 loop is CSAVGQGMACEQYF. CDR3 nucleotide sequence: TGCAGTGCTGTAGGACAGGGAATGGCCTGCGAGCAGTACTTC.

The V and J genes are TRBV20-1 and TRBJ2-1; 8 nucleotides match TRBD1. Germline trimming cut 3 bases from V and 0 bases from J; bases unmatched to any gene: 13. Germline CDR1 reads DFQATT; CDR2 reads SNEGSKA (reference sequence). The CDR3 sequence is 18 residues long. In nucleotides, the CDR3 is TGCAGTGCTAGGGACAGGGCGGTTGGACGAAGCTCCTACAATGAGCAGTTCTTC. Protein product: CSARDRAVGRSSYNEQFF.

The V and J genes are TRBV7-2 and TRBJ2-6; the D gene is possibly TRBD2 (5 bases). The CDR3 is 13 residues long. Germline V gene lookup returns CDR1 SGHTA and CDR2 FQGNSA. The germline V and J ends were trimmed by 5 bases and 5 bases, with 7 bases remaining between them. This chain's CDR3 is CASSAGWANVLTF. CDR3 sequence (DNA): TGTGCCAGCAGCGCGGGCTGGGCCAACGTCCTGACTTTC.

This clonotype was seen ten or more times. This chain connects TRBV29-1 to TRBJ2-7; tentatively, D is TRBD2 (6 bases). The CDR3 covers 15 residues. V lost 2 bases and J 0 bases, leaving 14 bases between the germline ends. Per the germline V gene, CDR1 is SQVTM and CDR2 is ANQGSEA. DNA for the CDR3: TGCAGCGTTGAATGGGCTAGCGCCTTCTCCTACGAGCAGTACTTC. Encoded protein: CSVEWASAFSYEQYF.

In the case of this clonotype: A read error may account for a junction end that differs from germline. The V call is TRBV7-2, the J call TRBJ2-4; 14 nucleotides agree with TRBD2. The end of the DNA fits TRBJ2-7 better, so the J call may be wrong. Germline CDR1 is SGHTA and CDR2 is FQGNSA. CDR3 size: 17 residues. The CDR3 protein is CAGSLAQGLAGAGEQYF. CDR3 bases: TGTGCCGGCAGCTTAGCTCAGGGACTAGCGGGAGCGGGCGAGCAGTACTTC.

The table lists this clonotype with a few counts. The chain has TRBV4-1 and TRBJ2-5, with 8 bases that match TRBD2. This CDR3 is 15 amino acids long. CDR1 and CDR2 (germline): MGHRA, YSYEKL. The ends lost 4 bases at V and 1 base at J; junction bases unmatched: 5. The CDR3 is CASSLSGGAQETQYF. In DNA form, the CDR3 reads TGCGCCAGCAGCCTGTCCGGGGGGGCCCAAGAGACCCAGTACTTC.

The chain combines TRBV12-3 or TRBV12-4 with TRBJ1-1; possibly TRBD1 for D (6 bases). The V end was cut by 5 bases, the J end by 1 base, with 14 bases between. The CDR3 runs to 15 residues. The CDR3 reads CASSTNDRSNTEAFF. The CDR3 DNA reads TGTGCCAGCAGTACTAACGACAGGTCGAACACTGAAGCTTTCTTT.